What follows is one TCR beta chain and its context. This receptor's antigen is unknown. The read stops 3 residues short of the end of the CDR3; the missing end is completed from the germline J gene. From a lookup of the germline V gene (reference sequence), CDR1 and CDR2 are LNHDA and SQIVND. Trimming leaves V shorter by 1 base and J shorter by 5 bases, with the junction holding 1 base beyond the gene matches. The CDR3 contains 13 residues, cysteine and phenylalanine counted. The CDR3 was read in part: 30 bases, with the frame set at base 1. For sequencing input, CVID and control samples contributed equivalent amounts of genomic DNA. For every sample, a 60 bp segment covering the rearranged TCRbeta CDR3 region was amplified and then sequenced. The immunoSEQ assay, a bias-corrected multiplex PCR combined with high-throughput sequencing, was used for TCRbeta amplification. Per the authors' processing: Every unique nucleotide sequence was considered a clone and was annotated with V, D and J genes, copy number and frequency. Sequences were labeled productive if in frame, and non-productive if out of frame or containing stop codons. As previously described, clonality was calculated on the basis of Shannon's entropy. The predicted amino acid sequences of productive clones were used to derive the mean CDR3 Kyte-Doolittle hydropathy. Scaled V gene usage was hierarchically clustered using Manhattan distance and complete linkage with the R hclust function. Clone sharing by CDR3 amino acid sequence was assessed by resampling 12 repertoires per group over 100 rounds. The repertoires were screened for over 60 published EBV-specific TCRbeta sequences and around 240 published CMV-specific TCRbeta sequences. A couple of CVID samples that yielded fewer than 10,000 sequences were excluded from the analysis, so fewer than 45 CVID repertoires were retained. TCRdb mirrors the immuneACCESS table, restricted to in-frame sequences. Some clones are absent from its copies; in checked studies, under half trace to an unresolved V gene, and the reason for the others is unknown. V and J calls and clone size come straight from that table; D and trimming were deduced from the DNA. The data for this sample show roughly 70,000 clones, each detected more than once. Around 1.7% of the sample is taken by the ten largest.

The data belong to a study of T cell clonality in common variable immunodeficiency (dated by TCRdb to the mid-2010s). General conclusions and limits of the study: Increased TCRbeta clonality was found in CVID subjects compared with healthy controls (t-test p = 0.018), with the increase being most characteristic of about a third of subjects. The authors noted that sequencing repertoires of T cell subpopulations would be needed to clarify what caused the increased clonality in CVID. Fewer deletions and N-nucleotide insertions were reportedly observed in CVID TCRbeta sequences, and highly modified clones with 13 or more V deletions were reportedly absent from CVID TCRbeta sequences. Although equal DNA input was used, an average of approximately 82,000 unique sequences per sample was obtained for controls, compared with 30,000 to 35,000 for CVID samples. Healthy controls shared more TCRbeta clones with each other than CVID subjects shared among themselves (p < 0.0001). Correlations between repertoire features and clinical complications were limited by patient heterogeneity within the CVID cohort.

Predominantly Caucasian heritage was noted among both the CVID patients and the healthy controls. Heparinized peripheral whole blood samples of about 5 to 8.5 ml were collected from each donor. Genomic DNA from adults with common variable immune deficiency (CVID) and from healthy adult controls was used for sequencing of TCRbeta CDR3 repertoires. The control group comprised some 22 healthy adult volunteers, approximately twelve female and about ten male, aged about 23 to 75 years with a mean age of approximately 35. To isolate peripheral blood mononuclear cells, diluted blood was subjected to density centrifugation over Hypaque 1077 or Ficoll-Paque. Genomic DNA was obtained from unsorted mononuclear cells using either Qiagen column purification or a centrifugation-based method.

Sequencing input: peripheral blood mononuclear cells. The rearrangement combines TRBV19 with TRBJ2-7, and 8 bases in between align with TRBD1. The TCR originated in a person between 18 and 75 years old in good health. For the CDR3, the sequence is CASSIVDRDEQYF. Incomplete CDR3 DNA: TGTGCCAGTAGTATAGTGGACAGGGACGAG.